This is a list of T cell receptor beta chains from one sample in a study of T cell responses to AZD1222 COVID-19 vaccine. Assay used: immunoSEQ multiplex PCR; TCRdb lists only in-frame clones, some missing. Of 140,000 or so clones listed, about 93% were seen once; the top ten hold roughly 3.9%. Sequenced material: peripheral blood, taken 28 days after the second AZD1222 dose. The receptor set was obtained from an adult who received the AZD1222 COVID-19 vaccine. CDR3s include the opening cysteine and the closing phenylalanine or tryptophan. D genes are given only for firm matches. The size entry is marked missing in some rows and otherwise reads once, few, many or a size class.

V gene: TRBV5-5; J gene: TRBJ2-7; CDR3 length: 13; clone size: .; D gene: .; CDR3 protein: CASSFGQAYEQYF; CDR3 DNA: TGTGCCAGCAGCTTCGGGCAGGCCTACGAGCAGTACTTC
V gene: TRBV7-2; J gene: TRBJ2-7; CDR3 length: 14; clone size: .; D gene: TRBD2; CDR3 protein: CASSWGGRPYEQYF; CDR3 DNA: TGTGCCAGCAGCTGGGGCGGGAGGCCCTACGAGCAGTACTTC
V gene: TRBV9; J gene: TRBJ1-3; CDR3 length: 17; clone size: .; D gene: .; CDR3 protein: CASSEWGSGSTGNTIYF; CDR3 DNA: TGTGCCAGCAGCGAGTGGGGTTCGGGTTCTACTGGAAACACCATATATTTT
V gene: TRBV5-1; J gene: TRBJ2-3; CDR3 length: 16; clone size: .; D gene: TRBD1; CDR3 protein: CASSSGTGGSVDTQYF; CDR3 DNA: TGCGCCAGCAGCTCCGGGACAGGGGGAAGCGTAGATACGCAGTATTTT
V gene: TRBV24-1; J gene: TRBJ1-1; CDR3 length: 18; clone size: .; D gene: .; CDR3 protein: CATSDFHPMERRRTEAFF; CDR3 DNA: TGTGCCACCAGTGATTTCCACCCCATGGAGCGGAGGAGGACTGAAGCTTTCTTT
V gene: TRBV6-5; J gene: TRBJ1-2; CDR3 length: 14; clone size: .; D gene: .; CDR3 protein: CASSPYRESYGYTF; CDR3 DNA: TGTGCCAGCAGCCCCTACAGGGAGAGCTATGGCTACACCTTC
V gene: TRBV21-1; J gene: TRBJ2-2; CDR3 length: 14; clone size: .; D gene: .; CDR3 protein: CASSIADTSGELFF; CDR3 DNA: TGTGCCAGCAGCATCGCTGACACCTCCGGGGAGCTGTTTTTT
V gene: TRBV15; J gene: TRBJ1-5; CDR3 length: 14; clone size: .; D gene: .; CDR3 protein: CATSTRQIFQPQHF; CDR3 DNA: TGTGCCACCAGCACTAGACAGATCTTTCAGCCCCAGCATTTT
V gene: TRBV3-1/TRBV3-2; J gene: TRBJ2-3; CDR3 length: 14; clone size: once; D gene: .; CDR3 protein: CASSQDPFSDTQYF; CDR3 DNA: TGTGCCAGCAGCCAAGATCCCTTCTCAGATACGCAGTATTTT
V gene: TRBV18; J gene: TRBJ2-1; CDR3 length: 12; clone size: once; D gene: .; CDR3 protein: CASSPPLRGQFF; CDR3 DNA: TGTGCCAGCTCACCACCCCTCCGGGGGCAGTTCTTC
V gene: TRBV4-3; J gene: TRBJ2-7; CDR3 length: 14; clone size: .; D gene: .; CDR3 protein: CASSQERAGSEQYF; CDR3 DNA: TGCGCCAGCAGCCAAGAACGGGCGGGATCCGAGCAGTACTTC
V gene: TRBV3-1/TRBV3-2; J gene: TRBJ2-7; CDR3 length: 14; clone size: .; D gene: .; CDR3 protein: CASSQERSSYEQYF; CDR3 DNA: TGTGCCAGCAGCCAAGAAAGGAGCTCCTACGAGCAGTACTTC
V gene: TRBV19; J gene: TRBJ1-6; CDR3 length: 14; clone size: .; D gene: .; CDR3 protein: CASSPGDANSPLHF; CDR3 DNA: TGTGCCAGTAGCCCCGGGGACGCTAATTCACCCCTCCACTTT
V gene: TRBV7-9; J gene: TRBJ1-6; CDR3 length: 15; clone size: .; D gene: TRBD1; CDR3 protein: CASSLAGTAASPLHF; CDR3 DNA: TGTGCCAGCAGCTTAGCAGGGACAGCCGCCTCACCCCTCCACTTT
V gene: TRBV5-1; J gene: TRBJ1-2; CDR3 length: 13; clone size: .; D gene: .; CDR3 protein: CASSFGDNYGYTF; CDR3 DNA: TGCGCCAGCAGCTTTGGGGATAACTATGGCTACACCTTC
V gene: TRBV27; J gene: TRBJ1-2; CDR3 length: 16; clone size: few; D gene: .; CDR3 protein: CASSPYPPGRGPGYTF; CDR3 DNA: TGTGCCAGCAGCCCTTATCCCCCAGGGAGGGGTCCTGGCTACACCTTC
V gene: TRBV6-1; J gene: TRBJ1-2; CDR3 length: 15; clone size: .; D gene: .; CDR3 protein: CASSDAGRANYGYTF; CDR3 DNA: TGTGCCAGCAGTGATGCGGGGAGAGCTAACTATGGCTACACCTTC